What follows is one TCR beta chain and its context. What it binds is unknown. The data originate from a study of CXCR3-negative and CXCR3-positive naive CD8 T cells. Study findings and constraints: A higher hydrophobicity marked the TRB CDR3s of CXCR3-positive naive cells versus CXCR3-negative naive cells. TRBV-TRBJ usage was similar across naive CXCR3 subsets but distinct in memory cells. Memory CD8+ T cell repertoires were far less diverse than both naive subsets.

Naive cells were sorted as CD45RO-, CCR7+, CD27+ and CD95-. CDR1 and CDR2 from the germline V gene are MDHEN and SYDVKM. The CDR3 spans 15 residues. In preparing the TRB cDNA libraries, 5' RACE with UMI labels was used. Using the 5' RACE reads, TCRdb records one entry per CDR3 protein without DNA. Recorded for this sample: tens of thousands of distinct CDR3 sequences. Sequences were obtained from naive CXCR3+ CD8+ T cells from blood. Sample subset: CD45RO-CCR7+CD27+CD95- naive CD8+ T cells expressing CXCR3 (TNR3+). The receptor was derived from a human donor in good health. Some clones in this sample may be carry-over from other donors' samples. The V gene is TRBV28, the J gene TRBJ2-3; TCRdb designates TRBD2, a call that cannot be tested without DNA. The CDR3 here is CASARLVFNTDTQYF.